The table lists the clone carrying this T cell receptor beta chain with a few counts. Antigen unknown. Investigators reverse transcribed all isolated RNA, so they sequenced expressed TCRB transcripts. It was found that naive, central memory and regulatory T cell samples averaged around 3.5 million reads. Clones were sequenced by immunoSEQ multiplex PCR, and TCRdb holds only the in-frame ones, with some missing. The sample contains 240,000 or so clones, about a fifth of which appear only once. The V end lost 1 base, the J end lost 7 bases, and 14 bases lay between the germline ends. The CDR3 has 15 residues. Looked up from germline, CDR1 is LNHNV and CDR2 is YYDKDF (reference sequence). The record originates from a study of beta chain features in type 1 diabetes. At the level of the study: Cell yields, age and gender were similar between patients and healthy donors. Whole-study results and caveats: The VDJ junctions of type 1 diabetes patients carried fewer insertions and more deletions. TCRB CDR3 length was moderately but significantly reduced in all four CD4+ subsets of Type 1 diabetes patients.

The chain links TRBV15 to TRBJ2-1; tentative D call: TRBD1 (6 bases). The clonotype originates from a woman aged 40 to 49 with type 1 diabetes. Sequencing was carried out using naive CD4+ T cells from blood. The CDR3 region is CATSRGKGTPNEQFF. Written as DNA, the CDR3 is TGTGCCACCAGCAGAGGGAAAGGGACACCTAATGAGCAGTTCTTC.